This entry lists 27 T cell receptor beta chains sequenced from one sample in a study of T cells in localized non-small cell lung cancer. Assay: immunoSEQ multiplex PCR; the TCRdb copy retains only in-frame clones and omits some. Among roughly 61,000 clones listed, more than 80% were seen once. The source material was PBMCs, sampled before any cancer treatment. These receptors originate from a man between 40 and 70 years old with stage II lung adenocarcinoma.

CDR3 coding DNA: TGTGCCAGCAGTTTACCGCTCGGCCCATCCACTGAAGCTTTCTTT. Amino acids: CASSLPLGPSTEAFF. This sequence joins TRBV28 and TRBJ1-1; D is undetermined. Trimming removed 2 bases from V and 4 bases from J, with 14 bases in between. Germline V CDR1 and CDR2: MDHEN, SYDVKM. The CDR3 contains 15 residues.

The J gene is TRBJ2-1, the V gene TRBV7-9; D tentatively reads TRBD1 or TRBD2 (6 bases each). Germline CDR1 is SEHNR and CDR2 is FQNEAQ (reference sequence). Trimming took 5 bases from V and 2 from J, leaving 13 bases between them. CDR3 length: 15 amino acids. The CDR3 DNA sequence: TGTGCCAGCAGCACCTACAGGGAGGCCTACAATGAGCAGTTCTTC. This sequence encodes CASSTYREAYNEQFF.

There are a few counts of this clone. The rearrangement links TRBV9 to TRBJ2-7; D is ambiguous. Looked up from germline, CDR1 is SGDLS and CDR2 is YYNGEE. This CDR3 has 14 residues. The germline V and J ends were trimmed by 1 base and 0 bases, with 8 bases remaining between them. CDR3 nucleotide sequence: TGTGCCAGCAGCGTATACCCGAGCTCCTACGAGCAGTACTTC. As protein: CASSVYPSSYEQYF.

V gene TRBV5-8 combines with J gene TRBJ1-1; 7 nucleotides line up with TRBD1. The CDR3 spans 14 residues. Germline V gene data show CDR1 as SGHTS and CDR2 as YDEGEE. V lost 5 bases and J lost 3; bases outside the gene matches: 7. CDR3 region: CASSRDRLYTEAFF. DNA for the CDR3: TGTGCCAGCAGTCGGGACAGACTCTACACTGAAGCTTTCTTT.

Concerning this clone: A read error may produce the germline difference seen at one junction end. This chain connects TRBV7-7 to TRBJ2-6; no definite D call. In germline, CDR1 is SSHAT, CDR2 FNYEAQ (reference sequence). This CDR3 has 17 residues. CDR3 amino acids: CASSLGSGNSGANVLTF. The CDR3, as DNA: TGTGCTAGCAGCTTAGGGTCTGGGAACTCTGGGGCCAACGTCCTGACTTTC.

This clone was detected a few times. The rearrangement uses TRBV15 and TRBJ1-3, with a tentative D call TRBD1 (5 bases). The V gene's germline CDR1 is LNHNV and CDR2 YYDKDF (reference sequence). This CDR3 spans 19 amino acids. Trimming shortened V by 0 bases and J by 0 bases, and 18 bases separated the two germline ends. The CDR3 region has the DNA TGTGCCACCAGCAGAGAACAGCGGTACTATGGGGGCTCTGGAAACACCATATATTTT. It encodes CATSREQRYYGGSGNTIYF.

The V and J genes are TRBV12-5 and TRBJ2-2; 7 bases align to TRBD2. Germline V CDR1 and CDR2: LGHNT, FRNRAP. With V trimmed by 1 base and J by 2 bases, 10 bases remained unmatched. The CDR3 totals 18 residues. CDR3 loop: CASGLGLDGTINTGELFF. The CDR3 region has the DNA TGTGCTAGTGGTTTGGGCCTAGACGGGACTATTAACACCGGGGAGCTGTTTTTT.

The rearrangement links TRBV27 to TRBJ1-5; D is uncertain. CDR1 is MNHEY, CDR2 SMNVEV, per germline (reference sequence). The CDR3 consists of 12 residues. The ends were cut back, 4 bases at V and 6 bases at J, with 7 bases in the middle. CDR3 amino acids: CASSWSGQPQHF. In nucleotides, the CDR3 is TGTGCCAGCAGTTGGAGCGGTCAGCCCCAGCATTTT.

The chain links TRBV12-5 to TRBJ1-5; D might be TRBD1 (5 bases). The germline V and J ends were trimmed by 7 bases and 3 bases, with 13 bases remaining between them. CDR3 length: 14 amino acids. From germline, CDR1 is LGHNT and CDR2 FRNRAP. CDR3 in amino acids: CASALDIFNQPQHF. CDR3 nucleotide sequence: TGTGCTAGTGCCCTGGACATTTTCAATCAGCCCCAGCATTTT.

The gene calls are TRBV6-5 and TRBJ2-5; 12 bases fit TRBD2. Germline trimming cut 3 bases from V and 5 bases from J; bases unmatched to any gene: 1. The CDR3 sequence is 14 residues long. In germline, CDR1 is MNHEY, CDR2 SVGAGI. The CDR3 spells CASSYLAGGETQYF. CDR3 nucleotides: TGTGCCAGCAGTTATCTAGCGGGGGGGGAGACCCAGTACTTC.

V usage is TRBV2 and J usage is TRBJ2-7; 10 bases are a match to TRBD2. The CDR3 is 14 residues long. With V trimmed by 7 bases and J by 4 bases, 7 bases remained unmatched. Germline lookup yields CDR1 SNHLY and CDR2 FYNNEI. The CDR3 is CASTFRLAGYEQYF. CDR3 DNA sequence: TGTGCCAGCACCTTCCGACTAGCGGGTTACGAGCAGTACTTC.

In regard to this clone: Other DNA sequences in this specimen translate into the identical CDR3. The rearrangement joins TRBV2 to TRBJ2-2; 7 bases agree with TRBD1. The germline CDR1 and CDR2 sequences are SNHLY and FYNNEI. V was pared by 6 bases and J by 4 bases, with 2 bases of the junction left unmatched. This CDR3 is 13 amino acids long. The CDR3: CASRYRGTGELFF. The CDR3 coding sequence is TGTGCCAGCAGATACAGGGGCACCGGGGAGCTGTTTTTT.

By sample share, this clone is medium-sized. The chain links TRBV2 to TRBJ1-2; D gene ambiguous. The V and J ends lost 5 bases and 4 bases respectively, with 5 bases between them. CDR1 and CDR2 from the germline V gene are SNHLY and FYNNEI. The CDR3 is 11 amino acids. DNA of the CDR3: TGTGCCAGCAGTACCCTCTATGGCTACACCTTC. Translation: CASSTLYGYTF.

This clone was seen just once. V usage is TRBV7-2 and J usage is TRBJ1-1, with D uncertain. Trimming pared 2 bases from V and 1 base from J, leaving 5 bases between. CDR1 is SGHTA and CDR2 is FQGNSA in the germline V gene. This CDR3 is built from 13 residues. The CDR3 DNA follows: TGTGCCAGCAGCTTAAGAGGGAACACTGAAGCTTTCTTT. Translating gives CASSLRGNTEAFF.

This clone was recorded once. The chain employs TRBV11-2 and TRBJ2-7, with TRBD2 matching over 9 bases. This CDR3 region has 16 residues. In germline, CDR1 is SGHAT, CDR2 FQNNGV. V dropped 5 bases and J dropped 2; count of bases not matched to a gene: 10. CDR3 protein: CASSRGGLAVAYEQYF. DNA for the CDR3: TGTGCCAGCAGCCGAGGGGGACTAGCAGTGGCCTACGAGCAGTACTTC.

The chain carries TRBV6-5 and TRBJ1-2, with no clear D. The CDR3 spans 12 residues. Per the germline V gene, CDR1 is MNHEY and CDR2 is SVGAGI. The germline V and J ends were trimmed by 5 bases and 1 base, with 5 bases remaining between them. CDR3 in amino acids: CASSTRNYGYTF. In nucleotides, the CDR3 is TGTGCCAGCAGTACCCGTAACTATGGCTACACCTTC.

This chain uses TRBV7-2 with TRBJ2-1; D might be TRBD2 (6 bases). Trimming took 4 bases from V and 5 from J, leaving 9 bases between them. CDR3 length: 13 amino acids. Germline CDR1 SGHTA, CDR2 FQGNSA. The CDR3 region is CASSWGLNNEQFF. CDR3 coding DNA: TGTGCCAGCAGCTGGGGACTTAACAATGAGCAGTTCTTC.

The chain recombines TRBV27 with TRBJ2-1, with TRBD2 matching 10 bases. CDR1 is MNHEY and CDR2 is SMNVEV in the germline V gene (reference sequence). The CDR3 is made up of 16 amino acids. Losses at the gene ends were 5 bases for V and 1 base for J; bases not matched to a gene: 5. The CDR3 DNA is TGTGCCAGCAGTGTTTGGACTAGCGGTTCCTACAATGAGCAGTTCTTC. Protein sequence: CASSVWTSGSYNEQFF.

This clone was seen a single time. This chain uses TRBV19 with TRBJ1-5, with D uncertain. This CDR3 has 13 amino acids. The V end was cut by 3 bases, the J end by 5 bases, with 8 bases between. Germline CDR1 and CDR2: LNHDA and SQIVND (reference sequence). The CDR3 protein is CASSIHEDQPQHF. The DNA of the CDR3 is TGTGCCAGTAGTATCCATGAGGATCAGCCCCAGCATTTT.

CDR3: CSARDRNEQYF. The CDR3 coding sequence is TGCAGTGCTAGAGATAGGAACGAGCAGTACTTC. The chain employs TRBV20-1 and TRBJ2-7; D not certain. The V gene lost 0 bases and the J gene lost 5 bases, with 5 bases spanning the gap. The CDR3 sequence is 11 residues long. CDR1 and CDR2 (germline): DFQATT, SNEGSKA (reference sequence).

The chain couples TRBV6-1 to TRBJ1-2; TRBD1 matches at 9 bases. V lost 7 bases, J lost 4 bases, and 4 bases stayed unmatched. Germline CDR1 MNHNS, CDR2 SASEGT. This CDR3 has 13 amino acids. The CDR3 sequence is CASTTGQGYGYTF. CDR3 nucleotide sequence: TGTGCCAGCACCACGGGACAGGGCTATGGCTACACCTTC.

V gene TRBV5-6 combines with J gene TRBJ1-2, with D uncertain. The CDR3 consists of 16 residues. From germline, CDR1 is SGHDT and CDR2 YYEEEE. Trimming removed 4 bases from V and 2 bases from J, with 18 bases in between. For the CDR3, the DNA is TGTGCCAGCAGCCCCTGGGAGTACAGTACGAACTATGGCTACACCTTC. Encoded protein: CASSPWEYSTNYGYTF. The whole variable domain, remainder taken from reference TRBV5-6 and TRBJ1-2, is DAGVTQSPTHLIKTRGQQVTLRCSPKSGHDTVSWYQQALGQGPQFIFQYYEEEERQRGNFPDRFSGHQFPNYSSELNVNALLLGDSALYLCASSPWEYSTNYGYTFGSGTRLTVV.

A few counts support this clone. CDR3 protein: CASSARIFSYEQYF. CDR3 bases: TGTGCCAGCAGCGCCCGAATATTCTCCTACGAGCAGTACTTC. The chain joins TRBV9 to TRBJ2-7; the D is unclear. The germline gives CDR1 SGDLS, CDR2 YYNGEE. The V end was cut by 3 bases, the J end by 0 bases, with 10 bases between. The CDR3 has 14 residues.

This rearrangement joins TRBV5-1 to TRBJ2-3; 8 bases fit TRBD2. This CDR3 has 16 residues. Per the germline V gene, CDR1 is SGHRS and CDR2 is YFSETQ. Losses at the gene ends were 0 bases for V and 4 bases for J; bases not matched to a gene: 7. The CDR3 DNA reads TGCGCCAGCAGCTTGGTCAGCGGGAGTGGCTCAGATACGCAGTATTTT. This gives the protein CASSLVSGSGSDTQYF.

CDR3 sequence reads: CASSFREGIDTEAFF. The CDR3, as DNA: TGTGCCAGCAGCTTTAGGGAGGGGATAGACACTGAAGCTTTCTTT. This chain uses TRBV7-8 with TRBJ1-1; D is perhaps TRBD1 (5 bases). V lost 3 bases and J 3 bases, leaving 14 bases between the germline ends. The V gene's germline CDR1 is SGHVS and CDR2 FQNEAQ. The CDR3 has 15 residues.

This rearrangement joins TRBV2 to TRBJ2-3; 7 nucleotides line up with TRBD2. Germline CDR1 SNHLY, CDR2 FYNNEI. V was clipped by 2 bases and J by 3 bases; unmatched bases: 5. This CDR3 spans 15 amino acids. Written as DNA, the CDR3 is TGTGCCAGCAGTGAAATGGCGGGAGCAACAGATACGCAGTATTTT. This gives the protein CASSEMAGATDTQYF. Based on the CDR3 plus reference TRBV2 and TRBJ2-3, the full variable domain is EPEVTQTPSHQVTQMGQEVILRCVPISNHLYFYWYRQILGQKVEFLVSFYNNEISEKSEIFDDQFSVERPDGSNFTLKIRSTKLEDSAMYFCASSEMAGATDTQYFGPGTRLTVL.

The rearrangement uses TRBV2 and TRBJ2-1; 11 positions match TRBD2. Germline V lookup: CDR1 SNHLY, CDR2 FYNNEI. CDR3 size: 17 residues. V lost 5 bases to trimming and J lost 3 bases; unmatched junction nucleotides: 9. The CDR3 region is CASSPRLAGRIYNEQFF. DNA of the CDR3: TGTGCCAGCAGTCCTCGACTAGCGGGGAGAATCTACAATGAGCAGTTCTTC. Filled out from reference TRBV2 and TRBJ2-1, the complete variable domain reads EPEVTQTPSHQVTQMGQEVILRCVPISNHLYFYWYRQILGQKVEFLVSFYNNEISEKSEIFDDQFSVERPDGSNFTLKIRSTKLEDSAMYFCASSPRLAGRIYNEQFFGPGTRLTVL.